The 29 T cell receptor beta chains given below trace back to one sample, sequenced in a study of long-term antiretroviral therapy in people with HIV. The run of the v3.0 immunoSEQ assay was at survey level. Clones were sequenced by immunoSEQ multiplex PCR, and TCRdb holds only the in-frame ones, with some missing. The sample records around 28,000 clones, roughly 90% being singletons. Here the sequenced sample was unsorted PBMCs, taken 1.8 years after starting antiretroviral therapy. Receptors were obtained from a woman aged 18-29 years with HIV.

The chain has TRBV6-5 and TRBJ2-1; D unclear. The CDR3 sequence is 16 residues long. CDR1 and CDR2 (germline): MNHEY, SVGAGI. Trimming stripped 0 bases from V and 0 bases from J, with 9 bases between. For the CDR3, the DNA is TGTGCCAGCAGTTACTCGGGTCTAAGCTCCTACAATGAGCAGTTCTTC. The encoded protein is CASSYSGLSSYNEQFF.

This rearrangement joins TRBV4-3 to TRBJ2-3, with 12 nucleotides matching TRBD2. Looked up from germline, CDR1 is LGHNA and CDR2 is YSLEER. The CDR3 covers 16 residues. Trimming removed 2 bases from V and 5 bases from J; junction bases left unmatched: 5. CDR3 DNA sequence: TGCGCCAGCAGCCAACTAGCGGGAGGGCCGGGAGATACGCAGTATTTT. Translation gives CASSQLAGGPGDTQYF.

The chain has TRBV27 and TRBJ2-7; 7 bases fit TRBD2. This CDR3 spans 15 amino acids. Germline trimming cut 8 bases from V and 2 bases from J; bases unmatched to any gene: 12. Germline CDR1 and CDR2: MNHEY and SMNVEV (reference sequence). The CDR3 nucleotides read TGTGCCAGCCTCGGTGGGGGGGGAGGGGCCTACGAGCAGTACTTC. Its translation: CASLGGGGGAYEQYF.

CDR3 sequence reads: CASSPLTATNEKLFF. DNA for the CDR3: TGTGCCAGCAGCCCGCTGACCGCAACTAATGAAAAACTGTTTTTT. The rearrangement links TRBV16 to TRBJ1-4; D gene ambiguous. Germline V gene data show CDR1 as KGHSY and CDR2 as FQNENV. This CDR3 has 15 amino acids. Trimming pared 4 bases from V and 0 bases from J, leaving 9 bases between.

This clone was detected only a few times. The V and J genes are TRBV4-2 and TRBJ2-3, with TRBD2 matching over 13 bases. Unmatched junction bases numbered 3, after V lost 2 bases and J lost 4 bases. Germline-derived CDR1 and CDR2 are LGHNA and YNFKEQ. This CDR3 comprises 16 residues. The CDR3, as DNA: TGTGCCAGCAGCCAACTAACTAGCGGGAGGGCAGATACGCAGTATTTT. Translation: CASSQLTSGRADTQYF.

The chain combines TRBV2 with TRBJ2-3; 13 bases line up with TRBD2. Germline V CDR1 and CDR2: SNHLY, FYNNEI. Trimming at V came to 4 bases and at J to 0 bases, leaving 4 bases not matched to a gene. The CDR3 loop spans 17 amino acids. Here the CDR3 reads CASSVGLAGSSTDTQYF. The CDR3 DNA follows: TGTGCCAGCAGTGTGGGACTAGCGGGGTCGAGCACAGATACGCAGTATTTT.

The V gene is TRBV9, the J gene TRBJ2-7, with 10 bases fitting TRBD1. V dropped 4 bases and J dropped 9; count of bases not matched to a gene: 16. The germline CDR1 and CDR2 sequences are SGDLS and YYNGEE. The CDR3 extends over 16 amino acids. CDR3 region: CASSNRPDRGGLGQYF. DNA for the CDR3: TGTGCCAGCAGCAATCGTCCGGACAGGGGGGGACTGGGGCAGTACTTC.

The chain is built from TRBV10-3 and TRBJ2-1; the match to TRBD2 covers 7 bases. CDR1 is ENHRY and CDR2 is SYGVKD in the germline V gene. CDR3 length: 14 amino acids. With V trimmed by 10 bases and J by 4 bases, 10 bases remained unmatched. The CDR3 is CASSSGNTYNEQFF. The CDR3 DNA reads TGTGCCAGTTCGAGCGGGAACACGTACAATGAGCAGTTCTTC.

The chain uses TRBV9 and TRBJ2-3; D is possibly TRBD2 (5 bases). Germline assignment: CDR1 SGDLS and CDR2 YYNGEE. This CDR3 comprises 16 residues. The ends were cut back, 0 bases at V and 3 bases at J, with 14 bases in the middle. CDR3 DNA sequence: TGTGCCAGCAGCGTAGGAAGTAGCGCCAAAACAGATACGCAGTATTTT. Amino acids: CASSVGSSAKTDTQYF.

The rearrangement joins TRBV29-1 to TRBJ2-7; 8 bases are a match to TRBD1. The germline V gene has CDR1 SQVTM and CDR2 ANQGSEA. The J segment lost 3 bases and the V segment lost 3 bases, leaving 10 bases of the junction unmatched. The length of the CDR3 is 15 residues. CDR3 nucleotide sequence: TGCAGCGTTGAGGTCGCGGAACAGGGGGGCTACGAGCAGTACTTC. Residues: CSVEVAEQGGYEQYF.

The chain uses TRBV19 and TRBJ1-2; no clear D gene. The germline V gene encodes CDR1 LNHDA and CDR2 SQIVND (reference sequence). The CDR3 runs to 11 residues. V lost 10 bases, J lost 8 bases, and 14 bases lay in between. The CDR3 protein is CATVTSWGYTF. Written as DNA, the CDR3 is TGTGCCACCGTGACCAGTTGGGGCTACACCTTC. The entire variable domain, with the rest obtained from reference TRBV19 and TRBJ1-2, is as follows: DGGITQSPKYLFRKEGQNVTLSCEQNLNHDAMYWYRQDPGQGLRLIYYSQIVNDFQKGDIAEGYSVSREKKESFPLTVTSAQKNPTAFYLCATVTSWGYTFGSGTRLTVV.

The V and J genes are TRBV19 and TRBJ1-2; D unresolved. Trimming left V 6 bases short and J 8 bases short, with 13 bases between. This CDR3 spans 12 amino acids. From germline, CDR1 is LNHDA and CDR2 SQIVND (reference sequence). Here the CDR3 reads CASSLREGGYTF. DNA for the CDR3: TGTGCCAGTAGCTTACGTGAGGGAGGCTACACCTTC.

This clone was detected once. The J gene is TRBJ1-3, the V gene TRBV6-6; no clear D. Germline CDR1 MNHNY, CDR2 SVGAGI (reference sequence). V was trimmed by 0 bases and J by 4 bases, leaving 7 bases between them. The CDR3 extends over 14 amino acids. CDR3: CASSYSVQGNTIYF. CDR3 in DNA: TGTGCCAGCAGTTACTCGGTACAGGGAAACACCATATATTTT.

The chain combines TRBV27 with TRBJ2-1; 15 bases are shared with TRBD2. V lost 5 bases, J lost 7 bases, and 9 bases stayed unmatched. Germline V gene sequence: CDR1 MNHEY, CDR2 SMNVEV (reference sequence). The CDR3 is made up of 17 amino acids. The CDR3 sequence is CASSPRTSGRAENEQFF. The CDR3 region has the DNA TGTGCCAGCAGTCCGCGGACTAGCGGGAGGGCCGAGAATGAGCAGTTCTTC.

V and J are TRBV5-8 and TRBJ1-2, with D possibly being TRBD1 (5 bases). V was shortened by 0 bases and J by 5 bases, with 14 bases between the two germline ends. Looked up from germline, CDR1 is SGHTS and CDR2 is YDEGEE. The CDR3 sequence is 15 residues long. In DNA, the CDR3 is TGTGCCAGCAGCTTGGCAGGGAATGTACGGTATGGCTACACCTTC. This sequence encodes CASSLAGNVRYGYTF.

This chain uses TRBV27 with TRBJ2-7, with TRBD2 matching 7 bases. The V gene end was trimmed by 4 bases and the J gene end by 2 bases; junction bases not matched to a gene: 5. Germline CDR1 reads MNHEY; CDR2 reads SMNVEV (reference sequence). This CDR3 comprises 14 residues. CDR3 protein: CASSYGEGPYEQYF. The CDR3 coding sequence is TGTGCCAGCAGTTACGGGGAGGGTCCCTACGAGCAGTACTTC.

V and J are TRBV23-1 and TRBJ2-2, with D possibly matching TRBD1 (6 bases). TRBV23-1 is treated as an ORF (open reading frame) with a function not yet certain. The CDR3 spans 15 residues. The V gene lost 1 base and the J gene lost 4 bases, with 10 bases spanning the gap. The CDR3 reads CASSQWGPGTGELFF. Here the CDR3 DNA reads TGCGCCAGCAGTCAATGGGGGCCAGGCACCGGGGAGCTGTTTTTT.

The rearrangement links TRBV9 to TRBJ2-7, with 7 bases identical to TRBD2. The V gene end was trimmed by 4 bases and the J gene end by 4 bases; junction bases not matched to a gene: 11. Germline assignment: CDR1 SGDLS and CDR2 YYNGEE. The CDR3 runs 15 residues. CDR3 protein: CASSRGEGRAYEQYF. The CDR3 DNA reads TGTGCCAGCAGCCGAGGGGAGGGGCGGGCGTACGAGCAGTACTTC.

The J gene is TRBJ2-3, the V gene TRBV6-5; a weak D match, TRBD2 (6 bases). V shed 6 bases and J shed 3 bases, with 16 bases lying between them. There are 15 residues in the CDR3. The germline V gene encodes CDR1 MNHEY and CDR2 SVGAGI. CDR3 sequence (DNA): TGTGCCAGCAGACAACAGGTCCGGGGGACAGATACGCAGTATTTT. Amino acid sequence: CASRQQVRGTDTQYF.

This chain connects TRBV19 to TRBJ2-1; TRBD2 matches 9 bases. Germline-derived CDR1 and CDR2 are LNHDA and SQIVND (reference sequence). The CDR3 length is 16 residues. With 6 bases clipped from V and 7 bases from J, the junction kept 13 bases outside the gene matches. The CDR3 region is CASRAAAGGPKNEQFF. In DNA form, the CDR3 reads TGTGCCAGTAGGGCCGCTGCGGGAGGGCCAAAGAATGAGCAGTTCTTC.

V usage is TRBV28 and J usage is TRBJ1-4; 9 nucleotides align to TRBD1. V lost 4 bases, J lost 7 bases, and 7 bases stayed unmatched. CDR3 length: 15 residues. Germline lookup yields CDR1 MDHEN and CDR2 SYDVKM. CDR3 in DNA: TGTGCCAGCAGTTCGAACAGGGGGCCAGGTGAAAAACTGTTTTTT. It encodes CASSSNRGPGEKLFF.

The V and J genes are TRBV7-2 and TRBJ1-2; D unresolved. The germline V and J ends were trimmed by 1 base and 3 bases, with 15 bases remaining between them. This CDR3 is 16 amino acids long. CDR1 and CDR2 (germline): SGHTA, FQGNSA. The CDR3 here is CASSLDKARRYYGYTF. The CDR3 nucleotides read TGTGCCAGCAGCTTAGATAAGGCAAGACGCTACTATGGCTACACCTTC. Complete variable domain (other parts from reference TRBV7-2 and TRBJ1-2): GAGVSQSPSNKVTEKGKDVELRCDPISGHTALYWYRQSLGQGLEFLIYFQGNSAPDKSGLPSDRFSAERTGGSVSTLTIQRTQQEDSAVYLCASSLDKARRYYGYTFGSGTRLTVV.

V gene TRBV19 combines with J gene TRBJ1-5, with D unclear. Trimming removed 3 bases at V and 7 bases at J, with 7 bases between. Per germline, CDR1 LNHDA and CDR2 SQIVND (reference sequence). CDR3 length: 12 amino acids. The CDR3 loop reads CASSIERQPQHF. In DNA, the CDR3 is TGTGCCAGTAGTATTGAAAGACAGCCCCAGCATTTT. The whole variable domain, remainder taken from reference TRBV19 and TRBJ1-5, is DGGITQSPKYLFRKEGQNVTLSCEQNLNHDAMYWYRQDPGQGLRLIYYSQIVNDFQKGDIAEGYSVSREKKESFPLTVTSAQKNPTAFYLCASSIERQPQHFGDGTRLSIL.

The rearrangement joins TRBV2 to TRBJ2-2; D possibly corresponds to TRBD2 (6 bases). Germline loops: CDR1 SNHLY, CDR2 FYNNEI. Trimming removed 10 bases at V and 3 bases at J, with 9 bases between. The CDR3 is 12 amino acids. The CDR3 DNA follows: TGTGCCACTCAGCGGGACACCGGGGAGCTGTTTTTT. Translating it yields CATQRDTGELFF.

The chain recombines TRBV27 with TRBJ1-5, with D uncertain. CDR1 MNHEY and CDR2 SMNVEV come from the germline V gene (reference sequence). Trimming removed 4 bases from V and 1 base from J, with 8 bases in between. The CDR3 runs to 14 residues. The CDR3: CASSSRDSNQPQHF. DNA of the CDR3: TGTGCCAGCAGTTCCAGAGACAGCAATCAGCCCCAGCATTTT.

The CDR3: CAGSTHGAEKTEAFF. The CDR3 nucleotides read TGTGCCGGAAGCACCCATGGGGCTGAGAAAACTGAAGCTTTCTTT. The genes are TRBV2 and TRBJ1-1; D is perhaps TRBD1 (5 bases). This CDR3 has 15 residues. The germline gives CDR1 SNHLY, CDR2 FYNNEI. Deletions cut 11 bases from V and 5 bases from J, with 24 bases between. The whole variable domain, remainder taken from reference TRBV2 and TRBJ1-1, is EPEVTQTPSHQVTQMGQEVILRCVPISNHLYFYWYRQILGQKVEFLVSFYNNEISEKSEIFDDQFSVERPDGSNFTLKIRSTKLEDSAMYFCAGSTHGAEKTEAFFGQGTRLTVV.

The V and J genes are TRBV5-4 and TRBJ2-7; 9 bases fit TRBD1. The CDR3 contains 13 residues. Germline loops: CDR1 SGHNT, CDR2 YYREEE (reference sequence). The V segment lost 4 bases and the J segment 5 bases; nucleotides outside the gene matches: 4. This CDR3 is CASSRRTGDEQYF. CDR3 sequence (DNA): TGTGCCAGCAGCAGACGGACAGGGGACGAGCAGTACTTC. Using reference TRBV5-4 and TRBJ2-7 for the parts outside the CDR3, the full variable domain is ETGVTQSPTHLIKTRGQQVTLRCSSQSGHNTVSWYQQALGQGPQFIFQYYREEENGRGNFPPRFSGLQFPNYSSELNVNALELDDSALYLCASSRRTGDEQYFGPGTRLTVT.

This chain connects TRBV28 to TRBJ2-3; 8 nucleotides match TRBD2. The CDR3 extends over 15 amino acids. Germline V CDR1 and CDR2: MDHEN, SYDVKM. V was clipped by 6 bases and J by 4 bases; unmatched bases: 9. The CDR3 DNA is TGTGCCAGCAGCTTAGGGACTAGTCACGCAGATACGCAGTATTTT. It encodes CASSLGTSHADTQYF.

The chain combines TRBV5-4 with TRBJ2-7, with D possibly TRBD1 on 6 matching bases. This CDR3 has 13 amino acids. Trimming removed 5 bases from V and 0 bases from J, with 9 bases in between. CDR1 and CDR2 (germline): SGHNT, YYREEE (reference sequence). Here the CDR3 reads CASSQGSSYEQYF. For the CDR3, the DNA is TGTGCCAGCAGTCAGGGGAGCTCCTACGAGCAGTACTTC.